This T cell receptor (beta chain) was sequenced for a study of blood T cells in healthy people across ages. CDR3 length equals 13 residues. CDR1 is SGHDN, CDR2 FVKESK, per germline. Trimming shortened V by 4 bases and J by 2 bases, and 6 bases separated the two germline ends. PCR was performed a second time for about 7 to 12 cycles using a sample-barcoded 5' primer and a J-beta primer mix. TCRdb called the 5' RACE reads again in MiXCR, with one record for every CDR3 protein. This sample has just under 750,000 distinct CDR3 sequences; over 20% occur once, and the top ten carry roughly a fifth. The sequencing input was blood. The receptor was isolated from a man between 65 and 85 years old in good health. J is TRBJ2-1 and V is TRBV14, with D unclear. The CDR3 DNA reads TGTGCCAGCAGCCGGTACCCCTACAATGAGCAGTTCTTC. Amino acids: CASSRYPYNEQFF.